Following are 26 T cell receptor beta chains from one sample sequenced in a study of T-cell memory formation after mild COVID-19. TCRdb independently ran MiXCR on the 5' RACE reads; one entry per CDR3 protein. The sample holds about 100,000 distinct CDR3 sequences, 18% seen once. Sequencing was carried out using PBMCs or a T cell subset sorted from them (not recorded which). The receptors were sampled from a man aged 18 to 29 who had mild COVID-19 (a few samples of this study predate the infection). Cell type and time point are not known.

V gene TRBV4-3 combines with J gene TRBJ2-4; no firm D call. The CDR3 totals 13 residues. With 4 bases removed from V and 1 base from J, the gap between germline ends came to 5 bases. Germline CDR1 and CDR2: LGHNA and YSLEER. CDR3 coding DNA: TGCGCCAGCAGCCGAAGGGCCAAAAACATTCAGTACTTC. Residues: CASSRRAKNIQYF.

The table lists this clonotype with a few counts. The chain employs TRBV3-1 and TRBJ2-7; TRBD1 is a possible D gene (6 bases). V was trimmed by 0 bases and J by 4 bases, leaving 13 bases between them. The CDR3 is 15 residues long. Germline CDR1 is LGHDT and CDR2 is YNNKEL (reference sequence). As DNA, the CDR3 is TGTGCCAGCAGCCAAGATAGGAACAGGGCGTACGAGCAGTACTTC. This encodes CASSQDRNRAYEQYF.

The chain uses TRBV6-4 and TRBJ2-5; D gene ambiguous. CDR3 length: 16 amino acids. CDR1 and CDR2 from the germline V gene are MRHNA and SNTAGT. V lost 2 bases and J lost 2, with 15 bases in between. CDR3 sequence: CASSDPRRSFQETQYF. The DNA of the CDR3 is TGTGCCAGCAGTGACCCACGCAGGTCCTTTCAAGAGACCCAGTACTTC.

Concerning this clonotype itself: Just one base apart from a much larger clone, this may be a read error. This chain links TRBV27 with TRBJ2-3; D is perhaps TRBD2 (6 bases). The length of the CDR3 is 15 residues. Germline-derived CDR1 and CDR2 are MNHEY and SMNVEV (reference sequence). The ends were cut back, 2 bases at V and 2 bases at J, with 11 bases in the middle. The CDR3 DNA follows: TGTGCCAGCAGTTTAAGGACTACTGACACAGATACGCAGTATTTT. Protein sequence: CASSLRTTDTDTQYF.

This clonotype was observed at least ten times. The CDR3 DNA reads as TGTGCCAGCAGCCCCGCTTCTGGGGGGTCCAAAAACATTCAGTACTTC. This sequence encodes CASSPASGGSKNIQYF. The chain joins TRBV4-2 to TRBJ2-4, with D possibly TRBD2 on 6 matching bases. CDR1 is LGHNA and CDR2 is YNFKEQ in the germline V gene. The CDR3 sequence is 16 residues long. V lost 4 bases and J 2 bases, leaving 15 bases between the germline ends.

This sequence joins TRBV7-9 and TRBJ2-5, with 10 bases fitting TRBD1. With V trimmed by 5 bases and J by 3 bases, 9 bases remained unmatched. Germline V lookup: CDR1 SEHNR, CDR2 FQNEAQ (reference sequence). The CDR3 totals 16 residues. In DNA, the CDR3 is TGTGCCAGCAGCCCAGGTCCCGGGACAGGGGAAGAGACCCAGTACTTC. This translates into CASSPGPGTGEETQYF. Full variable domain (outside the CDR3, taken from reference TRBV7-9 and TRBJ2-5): DTGVSQNPRHKITKRGQNVTFRCDPISEHNRLYWYRQTLGQGPEFLTYFQNEAQLEKSRLLSDRFSAERPKGSFSTLEIQRTEQGDSAMYLCASSPGPGTGEETQYFGPGTRLLVL.

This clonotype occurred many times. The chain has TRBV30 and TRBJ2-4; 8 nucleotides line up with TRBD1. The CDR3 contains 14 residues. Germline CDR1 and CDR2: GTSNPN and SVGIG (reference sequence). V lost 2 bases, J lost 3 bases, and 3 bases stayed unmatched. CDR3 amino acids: CAWSLTGGKNIQYF. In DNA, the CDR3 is TGTGCCTGGAGTCTTACAGGGGGCAAAAACATTCAGTACTTC.

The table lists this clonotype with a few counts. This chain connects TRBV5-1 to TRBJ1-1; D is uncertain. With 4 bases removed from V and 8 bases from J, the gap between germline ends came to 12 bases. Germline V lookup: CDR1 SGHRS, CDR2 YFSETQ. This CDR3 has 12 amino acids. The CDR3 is CASSPGGREAFF. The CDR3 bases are TGCGCCAGCAGCCCAGGAGGGAGGGAAGCTTTCTTT.

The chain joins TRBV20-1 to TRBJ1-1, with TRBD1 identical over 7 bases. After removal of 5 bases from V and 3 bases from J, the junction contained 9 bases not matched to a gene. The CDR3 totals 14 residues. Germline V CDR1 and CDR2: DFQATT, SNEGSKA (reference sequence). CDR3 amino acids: CSASPTGWDTEAFF. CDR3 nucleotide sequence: TGCAGTGCTTCGCCGACAGGGTGGGACACTGAAGCTTTCTTT.

The CDR3 region is CSARRQATAGNTIYF. The DNA of the CDR3 is TGCAGTGCTAGACGACAGGCTACGGCTGGAAACACCATATATTTT. This chain connects TRBV20-1 to TRBJ1-3, with D possibly TRBD1 on 6 matching bases. Germline V gene sequence: CDR1 DFQATT, CDR2 SNEGSKA (reference sequence). Deletions cut 2 bases from V and 2 bases from J, with 13 bases between. This CDR3 comprises 15 residues.

CDR3 residues: CASSQVGDRGRGGYTF. In DNA, the CDR3 is TGTGCCAGCAGCCAAGTAGGGGACAGGGGGCGCGGGGGCTACACCTTC. This sequence joins TRBV4-2 and TRBJ1-2, with 12 bases fitting TRBD1. The CDR3 is 16 amino acids. Germline trimming cut 1 base from V and 8 bases from J; bases unmatched to any gene: 8. Germline CDR1 reads LGHNA; CDR2 reads YNFKEQ.

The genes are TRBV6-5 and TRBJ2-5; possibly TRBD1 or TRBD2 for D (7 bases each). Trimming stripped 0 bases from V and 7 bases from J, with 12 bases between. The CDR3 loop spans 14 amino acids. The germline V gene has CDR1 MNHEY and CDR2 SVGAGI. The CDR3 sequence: CASSYSGGDRTQYF. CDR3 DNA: TGTGCCAGCAGTTACTCGGGAGGGGACAGGACCCAGTACTTC.

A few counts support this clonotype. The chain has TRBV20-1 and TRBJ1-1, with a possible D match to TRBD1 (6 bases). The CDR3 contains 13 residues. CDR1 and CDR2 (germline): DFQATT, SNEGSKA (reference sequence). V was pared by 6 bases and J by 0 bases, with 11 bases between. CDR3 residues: CSAATGLNTEAFF. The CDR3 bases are TGCAGTGCAGCAACAGGGCTGAACACTGAAGCTTTCTTT.

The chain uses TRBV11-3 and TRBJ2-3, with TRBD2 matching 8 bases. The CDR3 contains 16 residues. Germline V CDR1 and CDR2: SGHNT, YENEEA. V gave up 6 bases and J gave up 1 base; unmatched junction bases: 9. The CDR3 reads CASSLRAGVGTDTQYF. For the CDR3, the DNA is TGTGCCAGCAGTCTAAGAGCGGGGGTGGGCACAGATACGCAGTATTTT. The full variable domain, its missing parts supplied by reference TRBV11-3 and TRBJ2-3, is EAGVVQSPRYKIIEKKQPVAFWCNPISGHNTLYWYLQNLGQGPELLIRYENEEAVDDSQLPKDRFSAERLKGVDSTLKIQPAELGDSAVYLCASSLRAGVGTDTQYFGPGTRLTVL.

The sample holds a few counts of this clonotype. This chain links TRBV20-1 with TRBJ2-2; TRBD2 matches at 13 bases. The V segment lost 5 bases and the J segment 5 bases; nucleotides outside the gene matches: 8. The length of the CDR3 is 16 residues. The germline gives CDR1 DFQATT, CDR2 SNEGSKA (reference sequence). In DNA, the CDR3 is TGCAGTGCTGTACTAGCGGGGGGGCCTCTAACCGGGGAGCTGTTTTTT. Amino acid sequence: CSAVLAGGPLTGELFF.

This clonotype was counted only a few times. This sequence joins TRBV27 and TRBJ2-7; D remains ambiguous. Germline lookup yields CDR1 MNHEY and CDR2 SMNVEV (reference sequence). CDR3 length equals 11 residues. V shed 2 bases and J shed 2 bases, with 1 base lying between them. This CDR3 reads CASSLPYEQYV. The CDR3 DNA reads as TGTGCCAGCAGTTTACCCTACGAGCAGTACGTC.

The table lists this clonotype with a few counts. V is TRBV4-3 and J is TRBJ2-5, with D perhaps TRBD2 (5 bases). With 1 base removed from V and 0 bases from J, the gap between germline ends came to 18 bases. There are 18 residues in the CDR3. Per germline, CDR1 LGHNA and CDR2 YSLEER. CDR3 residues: CASSQGRAERLYQETQYF. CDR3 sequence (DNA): TGCGCCAGCAGCCAAGGGAGAGCGGAGAGATTGTACCAAGAGACCCAGTACTTC.

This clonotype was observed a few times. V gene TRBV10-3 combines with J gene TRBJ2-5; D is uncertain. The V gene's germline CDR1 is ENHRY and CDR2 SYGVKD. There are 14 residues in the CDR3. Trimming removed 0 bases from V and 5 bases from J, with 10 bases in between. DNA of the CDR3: TGTGCCATCAGTGAGTCTGTGTCAAACGAGACCCAGTACTTC. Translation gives CAISESVSNETQYF.

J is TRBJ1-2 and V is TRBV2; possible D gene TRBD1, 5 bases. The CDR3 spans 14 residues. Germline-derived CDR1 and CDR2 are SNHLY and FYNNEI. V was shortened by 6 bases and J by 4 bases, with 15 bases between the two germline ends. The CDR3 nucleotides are TGTGCCAGCAGAGCGGGACGGAGCCCCTATGGCTACACCTTC. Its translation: CASRAGRSPYGYTF. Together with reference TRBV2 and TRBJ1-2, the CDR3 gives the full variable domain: EPEVTQTPSHQVTQMGQEVILRCVPISNHLYFYWYRQILGQKVEFLVSFYNNEISEKSEIFDDQFSVERPDGSNFTLKIRSTKLEDSAMYFCASRAGRSPYGYTFGSGTRLTVV.

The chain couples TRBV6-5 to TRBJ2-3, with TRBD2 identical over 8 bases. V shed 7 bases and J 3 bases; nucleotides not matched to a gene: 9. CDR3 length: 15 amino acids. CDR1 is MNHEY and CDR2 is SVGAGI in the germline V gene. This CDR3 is CASTPSGGRTDTQYF. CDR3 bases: TGTGCCAGCACCCCAAGCGGGGGAAGAACAGATACGCAGTATTTT.

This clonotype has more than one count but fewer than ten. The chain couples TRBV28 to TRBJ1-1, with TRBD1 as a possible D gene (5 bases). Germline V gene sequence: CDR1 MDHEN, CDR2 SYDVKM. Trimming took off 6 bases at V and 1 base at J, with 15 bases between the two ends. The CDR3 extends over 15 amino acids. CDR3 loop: CASSPPGDGNTEAFF. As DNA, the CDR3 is TGTGCCAGCAGCCCACCGGGGGACGGGAACACTGAAGCTTTCTTT.

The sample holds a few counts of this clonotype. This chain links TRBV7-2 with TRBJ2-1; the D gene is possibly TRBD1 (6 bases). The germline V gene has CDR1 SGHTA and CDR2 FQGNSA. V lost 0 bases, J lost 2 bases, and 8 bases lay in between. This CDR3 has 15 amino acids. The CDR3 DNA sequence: TGTGCCAGCAGCTTAGCACAGGGTGCCTACAATGAGCAGTTCTTC. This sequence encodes CASSLAQGAYNEQFF.

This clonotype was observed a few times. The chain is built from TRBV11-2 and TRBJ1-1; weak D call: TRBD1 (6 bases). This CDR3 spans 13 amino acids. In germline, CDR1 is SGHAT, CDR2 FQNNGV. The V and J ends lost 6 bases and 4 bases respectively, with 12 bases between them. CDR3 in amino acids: CASREQGFTEAFF. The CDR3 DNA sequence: TGTGCCAGCAGAGAACAGGGCTTCACTGAAGCTTTCTTT.

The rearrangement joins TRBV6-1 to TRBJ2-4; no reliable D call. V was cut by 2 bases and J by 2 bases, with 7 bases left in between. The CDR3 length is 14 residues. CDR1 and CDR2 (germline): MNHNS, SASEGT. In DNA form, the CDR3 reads TGTGCCAGCAGTGAAAGGGTCTCCAAAAACATTCAGTACTTC. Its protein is CASSERVSKNIQYF.

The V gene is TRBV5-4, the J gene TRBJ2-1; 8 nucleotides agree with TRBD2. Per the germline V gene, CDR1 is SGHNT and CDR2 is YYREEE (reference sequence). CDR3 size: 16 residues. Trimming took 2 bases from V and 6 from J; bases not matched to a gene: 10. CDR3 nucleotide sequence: TGTGCCAGCAGCTTCCCCCGGCGGGGGGACACCAATGAGCAGTTCTTC. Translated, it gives CASSFPRRGDTNEQFF.

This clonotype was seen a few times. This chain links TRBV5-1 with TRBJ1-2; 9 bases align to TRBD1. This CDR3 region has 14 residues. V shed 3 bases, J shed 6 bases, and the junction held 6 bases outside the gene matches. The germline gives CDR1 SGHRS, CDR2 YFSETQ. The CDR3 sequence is CASSSNTGGDGYTF. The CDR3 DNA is TGCGCCAGCAGCTCGAACACAGGGGGCGATGGCTACACCTTC. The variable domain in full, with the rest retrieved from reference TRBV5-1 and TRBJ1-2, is KAGVTQTPRYLIKTRGQQVTLSCSPISGHRSVSWYQQTPGQGLQFLFEYFSETQRNKGNFPGRFSGRQFSNSRSEMNVSTLELGDSALYLCASSSNTGGDGYTFGSGTRLTVV.